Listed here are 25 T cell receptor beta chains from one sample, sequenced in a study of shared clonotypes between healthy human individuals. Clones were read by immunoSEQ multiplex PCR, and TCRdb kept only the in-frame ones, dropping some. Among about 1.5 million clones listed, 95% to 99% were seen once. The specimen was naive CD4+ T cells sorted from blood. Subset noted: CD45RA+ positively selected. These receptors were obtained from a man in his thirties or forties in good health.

DNA for the CDR3: TGCGCCAGCAGCGTAGGGGTGAGGGACACTGAAGCTTTCTTT. Amino acids: CASSVGVRDTEAFF. J is TRBJ1-1 and V is TRBV5-1, with D maybe TRBD1 (5 bases). Germline V CDR1 and CDR2: SGHRS, YFSETQ. The length of the CDR3 is 14 residues. Trimming pared 4 bases from V and 3 bases from J, leaving 13 bases between.

CDR3 bases: TGTGCCAGCAGTTTATTCCCGCGGGCCCGCACAGATACGCAGTATTTT. The encoded protein is CASSLFPRARTDTQYF. V and J are TRBV27 and TRBJ2-3; maybe TRBD2 (5 bases). The CDR3 sequence is 16 residues long. CDR1 is MNHEY and CDR2 is SMNVEV in the germline V gene (reference sequence). Trimming shortened V by 1 base and J by 1 base, and 12 bases separated the two germline ends.

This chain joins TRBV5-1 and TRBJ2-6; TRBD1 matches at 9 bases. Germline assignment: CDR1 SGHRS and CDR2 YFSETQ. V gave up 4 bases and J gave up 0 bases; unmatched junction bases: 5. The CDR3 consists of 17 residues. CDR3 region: CASSGGQGDSGANVLTF. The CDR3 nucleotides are TGCGCCAGCAGCGGGGGACAGGGCGACTCTGGGGCCAACGTCCTGACTTTC.

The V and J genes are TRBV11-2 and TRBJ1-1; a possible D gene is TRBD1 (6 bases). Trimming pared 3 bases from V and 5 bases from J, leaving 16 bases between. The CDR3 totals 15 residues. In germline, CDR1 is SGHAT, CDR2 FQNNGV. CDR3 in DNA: TGTGCCAGCAGCTTCATTGGCGGGGGGCAAACTGAAGCTTTCTTT. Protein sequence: CASSFIGGGQTEAFF.

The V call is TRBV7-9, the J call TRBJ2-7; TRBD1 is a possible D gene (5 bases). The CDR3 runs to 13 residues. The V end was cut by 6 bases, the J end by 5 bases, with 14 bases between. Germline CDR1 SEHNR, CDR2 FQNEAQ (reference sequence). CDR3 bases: TGTGCCAGCAGTGATCAGGGTTTCGACGAGCAGTACTTC. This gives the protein CASSDQGFDEQYF.

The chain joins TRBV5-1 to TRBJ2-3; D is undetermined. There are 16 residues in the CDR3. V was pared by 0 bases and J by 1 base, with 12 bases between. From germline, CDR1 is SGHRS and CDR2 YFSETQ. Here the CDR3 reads CASSLASRLGTDTQYF. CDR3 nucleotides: TGCGCCAGCAGCTTGGCCTCTAGATTAGGCACAGATACGCAGTATTTT.

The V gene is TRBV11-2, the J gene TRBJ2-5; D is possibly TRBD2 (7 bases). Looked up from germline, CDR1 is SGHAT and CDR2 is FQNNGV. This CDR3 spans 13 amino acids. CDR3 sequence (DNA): TGTGCTACTTCCGGGGGGCCTCAAGAGACCCAGTACTTC. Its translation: CATSGGPQETQYF.

The CDR3 here is CASSSGEGYGYTF. The CDR3 bases are TGTGCCAGCAGCTCAGGGGAGGGCTATGGCTACACCTTC. This rearrangement joins TRBV9 to TRBJ1-2; D possibly corresponds to TRBD1 (6 bases). CDR3 length equals 13 residues. Germline values: CDR1 SGDLS, CDR2 YYNGEE. V lost 4 bases, J lost 4 bases, and 11 bases lay in between.

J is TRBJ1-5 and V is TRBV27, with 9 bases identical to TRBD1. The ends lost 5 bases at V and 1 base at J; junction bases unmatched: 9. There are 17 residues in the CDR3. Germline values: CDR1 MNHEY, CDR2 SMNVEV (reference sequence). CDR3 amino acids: CASSPRDRDLSNQPQHF. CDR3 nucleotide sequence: TGTGCCAGCAGTCCCCGGGACAGGGATTTGAGCAATCAGCCCCAGCATTTT.

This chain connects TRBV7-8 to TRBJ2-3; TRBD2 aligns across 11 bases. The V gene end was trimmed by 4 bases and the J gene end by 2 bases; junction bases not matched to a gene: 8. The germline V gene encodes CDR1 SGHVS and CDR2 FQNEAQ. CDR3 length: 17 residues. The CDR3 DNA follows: TGTGCCAGCAGCTCACCCGGGACTAGCGGAATCACAGATACGCAGTATTTT. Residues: CASSSPGTSGITDTQYF.

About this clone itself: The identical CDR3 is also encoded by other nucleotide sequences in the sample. CDR3 sequence: CASSPSSGTYEQYF. In DNA, the CDR3 is TGTGCCAGCTCACCATCTAGCGGGACCTACGAGCAGTACTTC. This chain links TRBV18 with TRBJ2-7, with 9 bases matching TRBD2. CDR3 size: 14 residues. Per germline, CDR1 KGHSH and CDR2 LQKENI. The V and J ends lost 2 bases and 2 bases, in that order; junction bases with no gene match: 1.

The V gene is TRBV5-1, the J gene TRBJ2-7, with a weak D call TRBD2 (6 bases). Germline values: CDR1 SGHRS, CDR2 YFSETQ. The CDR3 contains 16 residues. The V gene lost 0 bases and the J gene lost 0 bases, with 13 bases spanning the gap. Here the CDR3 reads CASSLEISRGSYEQYF. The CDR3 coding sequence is TGCGCCAGCAGCTTGGAGATTTCGCGGGGCTCCTACGAGCAGTACTTC.

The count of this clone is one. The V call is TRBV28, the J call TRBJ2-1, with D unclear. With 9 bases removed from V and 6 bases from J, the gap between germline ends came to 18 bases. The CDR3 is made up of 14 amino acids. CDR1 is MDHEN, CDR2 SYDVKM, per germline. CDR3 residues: CASGRAAAGNEQFF. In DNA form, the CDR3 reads TGTGCCAGTGGTAGAGCCGCCGCAGGCAATGAGCAGTTCTTC.

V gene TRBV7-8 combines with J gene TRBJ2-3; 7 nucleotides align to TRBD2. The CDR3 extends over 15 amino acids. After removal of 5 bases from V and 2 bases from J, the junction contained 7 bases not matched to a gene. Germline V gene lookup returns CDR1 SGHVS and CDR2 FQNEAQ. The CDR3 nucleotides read TGTGCCAGCAGCCCACCCGGGACTACCACAGATACGCAGTATTTT. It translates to CASSPPGTTTDTQYF.

CDR3 sequence (DNA): TGTGCCAGCAGTTACGCGGCGACTGCAGATTTTTATAGCAATCAGCCCCAGCATTTT. It specifies CASSYAATADFYSNQPQHF. This sequence joins TRBV28 and TRBJ1-5; D is undetermined. CDR3 length: 19 residues. V was clipped by 4 bases and J by 0 bases, with 22 bases between them. Germline CDR1 is MDHEN and CDR2 is SYDVKM.

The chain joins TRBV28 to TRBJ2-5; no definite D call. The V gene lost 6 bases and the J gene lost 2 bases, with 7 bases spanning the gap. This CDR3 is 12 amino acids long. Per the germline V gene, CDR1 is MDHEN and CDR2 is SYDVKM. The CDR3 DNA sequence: TGTGCCAGCAGATATGGGCAAGAGACCCAGTACTTC. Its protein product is CASRYGQETQYF.

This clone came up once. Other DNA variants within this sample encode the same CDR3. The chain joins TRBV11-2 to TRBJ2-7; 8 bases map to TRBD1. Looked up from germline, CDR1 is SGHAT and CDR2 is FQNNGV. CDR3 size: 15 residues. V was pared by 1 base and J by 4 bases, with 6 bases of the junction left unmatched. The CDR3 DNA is TGTGCCAGCAGCTTAGCTTCAGGGGGCGGTTACGAGCAGTACTTC. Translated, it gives CASSLASGGGYEQYF. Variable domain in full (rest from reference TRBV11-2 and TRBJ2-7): EAGVAQSPRYKIIEKRQSVAFWCNPISGHATLYWYQQILGQGPKLLIQFQNNGVVDDSQLPKDRFSAERLKGVDSTLKIQPAKLEDSAVYLCASSLASGGGYEQYFGPGTRLTVT.

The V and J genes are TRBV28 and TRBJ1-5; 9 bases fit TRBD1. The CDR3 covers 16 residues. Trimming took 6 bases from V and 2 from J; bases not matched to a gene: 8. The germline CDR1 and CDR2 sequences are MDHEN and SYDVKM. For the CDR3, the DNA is TGTGCCAGCAGCCTAGCAGGGGACAGGGGCAATCAGCCCCAGCATTTT. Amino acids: CASSLAGDRGNQPQHF.

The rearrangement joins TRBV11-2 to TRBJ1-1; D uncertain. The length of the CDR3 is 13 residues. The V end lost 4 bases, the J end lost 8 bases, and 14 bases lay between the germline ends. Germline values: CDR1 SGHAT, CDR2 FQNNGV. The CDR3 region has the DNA TGTGCCAGCAGCTCCAAACAGCGTAGCGAAGCTTTCTTT. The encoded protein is CASSSKQRSEAFF.

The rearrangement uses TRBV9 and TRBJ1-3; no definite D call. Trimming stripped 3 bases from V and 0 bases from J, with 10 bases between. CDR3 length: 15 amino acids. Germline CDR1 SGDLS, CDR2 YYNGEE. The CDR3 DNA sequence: TGTGCCAGCAGCGAGGGAAGGGCCTCTGGAAACACCATATATTTT. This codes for CASSEGRASGNTIYF.

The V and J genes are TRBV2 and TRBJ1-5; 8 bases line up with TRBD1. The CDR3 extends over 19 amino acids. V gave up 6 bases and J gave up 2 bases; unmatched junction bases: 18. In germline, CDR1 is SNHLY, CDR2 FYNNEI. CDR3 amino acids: CASSNSRDRSRAGNQPQHF. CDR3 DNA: TGTGCCAGCAGCAATAGCCGGGACAGGTCTCGGGCGGGCAATCAGCCCCAGCATTTT. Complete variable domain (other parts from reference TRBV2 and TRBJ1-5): EPEVTQTPSHQVTQMGQEVILRCVPISNHLYFYWYRQILGQKVEFLVSFYNNEISEKSEIFDDQFSVERPDGSNFTLKIRSTKLEDSAMYFCASSNSRDRSRAGNQPQHFGDGTRLSIL.

CDR3 DNA: TGCGCCAGCAGCCACAACATGGGGGGCACCGGGGAGCTGTTTTTT. Translated, it gives CASSHNMGGTGELFF. This chain joins TRBV4-1 and TRBJ2-2, with D perhaps matching TRBD2 (6 bases). The CDR3 has 15 residues. CDR1 MGHRA and CDR2 YSYEKL come from the germline V gene. The V end was cut by 3 bases, the J end by 4 bases, with 12 bases between.

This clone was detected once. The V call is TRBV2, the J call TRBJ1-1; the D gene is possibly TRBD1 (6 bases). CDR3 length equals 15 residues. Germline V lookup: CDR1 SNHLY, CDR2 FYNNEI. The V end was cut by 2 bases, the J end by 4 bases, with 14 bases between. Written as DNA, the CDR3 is TGTGCCAGCAGTGAATATAGGGCAGGGGCCACTGAAGCTTTCTTT. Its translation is CASSEYRAGATEAFF.

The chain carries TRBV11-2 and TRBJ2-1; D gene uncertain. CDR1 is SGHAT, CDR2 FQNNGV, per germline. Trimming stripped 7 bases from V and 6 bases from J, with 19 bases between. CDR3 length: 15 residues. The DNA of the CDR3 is TGTGCCAGCATCACCTTTAAGGGTCGTAGCAATGAGCAGTTCTTC. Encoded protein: CASITFKGRSNEQFF.

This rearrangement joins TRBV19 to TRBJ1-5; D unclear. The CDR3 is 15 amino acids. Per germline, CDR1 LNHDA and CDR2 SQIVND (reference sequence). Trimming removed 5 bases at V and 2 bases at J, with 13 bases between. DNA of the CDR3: TGTGCCAGTAGTCGCTCCTTCGTGGGCAATCAGCCCCAGCATTTT. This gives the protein CASSRSFVGNQPQHF. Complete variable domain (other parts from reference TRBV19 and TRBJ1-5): DGGITQSPKYLFRKEGQNVTLSCEQNLNHDAMYWYRQDPGQGLRLIYYSQIVNDFQKGDIAEGYSVSREKKESFPLTVTSAQKNPTAFYLCASSRSFVGNQPQHFGDGTRLSIL.